A single TCR beta chain is shown here with its context. No antigen is known for it. No qualities accompany the bases; no much larger clone lies one base away. The immunoSEQ Assay was used to sequence TCRbeta CDR3 regions. After extraction, genomic DNA underwent amplification by bias-controlled multiplex PCR, followed by high-throughput sequencing. On the study's bioinformatics: Collapsing and filtering of sequences were performed to quantify the absolute abundance of each unique TCRbeta CDR3 region. T cell fraction was estimated by normalization of TCRbeta template counts to usable DNA, with usable DNA being measured through amplification of reference genes present in all nucleated cells. Repertoire TCRs were annotated as SARS-CoV-2-specific by exact matching of V gene, CDR3 amino acid sequence and J gene to a known reactive TCR set. The reference SARS-CoV-2 TCR set was obtained from MIRA and was filtered for enrichment in COVID-19-positive ImmuneCODE repertoires, whereby public or cross-reactive TCRs were removed. Based on the MIRA antigens, annotated TCRs were further analysed at the level of specific ORF or position within ORF. Breadth was defined as annotated unique rearrangements over total unique productive rearrangements; depth was the summed frequency of those rearrangements. Two-sided Wilcoxon rank-sum tests were applied when comparing TCR breadth between groups. TCRdb re-hosts the immuneACCESS table, in-frame sequences only. Its copies lack some clones; in the studies checked, an unresolved V gene accounts for under half of them, and the cause for the rest is not known. The DNA was the basis for D and trimming; V, J and clone size are from that table. The sample table contains more than 400,000 clones; only one count was recorded for about 90% of them. The ten largest make up around 4.2% of the sample.

The intended sense of this specimen's treatment or condition label: around 19 received Ad26.COV2.S at low or high dose, single or two shots; 5 received placebo; per-sample allocation not given. For vaccine and placebo recipients, the sequenced repertoires came from samples collected on day 63 after the first injection. Cohort 1b enrolled roughly 25 adults aged 18-55 years at a single site in Boston, USA, between 29 July and 7 August 2020. Ad26.COV2.S consisted of a replication-incompetent adenovirus type 26 vector by which a prefusion-stabilized SARS-CoV-2 spike protein from the original Wuhan strain was expressed. The data derive from a study of Ad26.COV2.S vaccination and SARS-CoV-2 variants (TCRdb year 2021). As for the study more broadly: Donors in the vaccine arm were drawn from COV1001, a multicentre, randomized, double-blind, placebo-controlled phase I-IIa trial testing Ad26.COV2.S in healthy adults. Ad26.COV2.S was given intramuscularly at 5x10^10 or 1x10^11 viral particles, as a single shot or as two shots 56 days apart. TCRbeta repertoire sequencing served as the tool for gauging how specific and how broad the SARS-CoV-2-reactive T cell receptors were following Ad26.COV2.S vaccination. A total of 32 samples were included in the TCR-sequenced set, comprising around 19 Ad26.COV2.S vaccine recipients, 5 placebo recipients and 8 SARS-CoV-2 convalescent individuals. Trial participants were randomized into five groups of five: low-dose or high-dose Ad26.COV2.S given once or twice, or placebo on both occasions. Blinding of investigators to trial group allocation was maintained during experiments and outcome assessment. Findings and caveats that apply to the study as a whole: Ad26.COV2.S recipients had higher spike-specific TCR breadth than placebo recipients (P = 0.0014). Vaccine and placebo recipients had comparable non-spike TCR breadth, which fits with the vaccine containing only spike. The study lacked the statistical power to compare responses across vaccine doses or regimens. Substantial breadth of spike-specific CD8+ and CD4+ T cell responses was reported after vaccination. According to the authors, total T cell responses may have been underestimated by the TCR breadth and depth analyses.

A distance of 11 bases separates the germline ends of V and J, which lose 2 bases and 3 bases respectively. Looking up the germline V gene (reference sequence) yields CDR1 MNHEY and CDR2 SMNVEV. From its cysteine to its phenylalanine, the CDR3 spans 14 amino acids. Only CDR3 DNA is held: 42 bases, read in frame from base 1. The receptor comes from a person aged 18-65 years who received the Ad26.COV2.S COVID-19 vaccine or a placebo. The chain is encoded by TRBV27 joined to TRBJ2-7; no D gene call is confident. The specimen was peripheral blood, collected in a trial of Ad26.COV2.S vaccine versus placebo. The DNA is as follows: TGTGCCAGCAGTTTACGTTACGGCCACTACGAGCAGTACTTC. Its protein is CASSLRYGHYEQYF.